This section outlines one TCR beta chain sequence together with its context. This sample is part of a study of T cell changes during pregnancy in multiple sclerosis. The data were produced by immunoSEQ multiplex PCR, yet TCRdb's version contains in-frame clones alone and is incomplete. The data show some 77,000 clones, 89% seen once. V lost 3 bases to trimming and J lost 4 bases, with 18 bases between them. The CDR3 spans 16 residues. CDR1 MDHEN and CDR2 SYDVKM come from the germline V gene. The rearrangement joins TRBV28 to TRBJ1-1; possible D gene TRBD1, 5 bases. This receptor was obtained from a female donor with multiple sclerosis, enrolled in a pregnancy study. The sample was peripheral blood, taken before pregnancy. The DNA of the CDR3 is TGTGCCAGCAGTTTGGTGCCCGGGGGATTGGCCACTGAAGCTTTCTTT. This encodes CASSLVPGGLATEAFF.